The 26 T cell receptor beta chains listed next were all sequenced from one sample in a study of blood T cell repertoires in COVID-19. The data were produced by immunoSEQ multiplex PCR, yet TCRdb's version contains in-frame clones alone and is incomplete. The table includes about 440,000 clones, around 89% detected once. Sequenced material: peripheral blood. The receptors originated from a woman aged 30 to 39 with acute or convalescent COVID-19.

The chain has TRBV5-1 and TRBJ2-3, with 13 nucleotides matching TRBD2. From germline, CDR1 is SGHRS and CDR2 YFSETQ. The CDR3 contains 16 residues. The J segment lost 6 bases and the V segment lost 4 bases, leaving 8 bases of the junction unmatched. The CDR3 nucleotides read TGCGCCAGCAGCCCGGGGACTAGCGGGGTCTCTGATACGCAGTATTTT. The encoded protein is CASSPGTSGVSDTQYF.

This chain connects TRBV5-1 to TRBJ2-1; 14 bases align to TRBD2. CDR3 size: 16 residues. Germline assignment: CDR1 SGHRS and CDR2 YFSETQ. After removal of 7 bases from V and 9 bases from J, the junction contained 12 bases not matched to a gene. The CDR3 region is CASAATGTSGGGEQFF. The CDR3 region has the DNA TGCGCCAGCGCAGCTACCGGGACTAGCGGGGGAGGTGAGCAGTTCTTC.

The chain combines TRBV29-1 with TRBJ1-3; D uncertain. The CDR3 has 11 residues. V lost 6 bases to trimming and J lost 2 bases, with 5 bases between them. Germline CDR1 and CDR2: SQVTM and ANQGSEA. The CDR3 coding sequence is TGCAGCGTCGCAGCTGGAAACACCATATATTTT. It is translated as CSVAAGNTIYF.

The chain is built from TRBV27 and TRBJ2-3; 10 positions agree with TRBD2. V lost 3 bases and J lost 4; bases outside the gene matches: 4. CDR1 is MNHEY, CDR2 SMNVEV, per germline (reference sequence). The CDR3 length is 15 residues. This CDR3 reads CASSLSAGGPDTQYF. The DNA for the CDR3 is TGTGCCAGCAGTTTGTCAGCGGGGGGGCCAGATACGCAGTATTTT.

For the CDR3, the DNA is TGTGCCAGCAGTTTCAGGGGGCGCGGCTATGGCTACACCTTC. Translated: CASSFRGRGYGYTF. V usage is TRBV27 and J usage is TRBJ1-2; 8 nucleotides line up with TRBD1. CDR3 length: 14 amino acids. CDR1 and CDR2 from the germline V gene are MNHEY and SMNVEV (reference sequence). V shed 3 bases, J shed 4 bases, and the junction held 4 bases outside the gene matches.

The chain carries TRBV19 and TRBJ1-1, with TRBD1 matching over 8 bases. From germline, CDR1 is LNHDA and CDR2 SQIVND (reference sequence). With V trimmed by 8 bases and J by 1 base, 3 bases remained unmatched. The CDR3 spans 13 residues. The CDR3 nucleotides read TGTGCCAGTTCGGACAGGGCGAACACTGAAGCTTTCTTT. Translation gives CASSDRANTEAFF.

This chain uses TRBV5-1 with TRBJ2-5; the match to TRBD2 covers 12 bases. The trim removed 0 bases at V and 6 bases at J, leaving 12 bases unmatched. Germline V gives CDR1 SGHRS, CDR2 YFSETQ. This CDR3 spans 18 amino acids. For the CDR3, the DNA is TGCGCCAGCAGCTTGGCGGGGCCTAGCGGGGGGGCTGTGAAGACCCAGTACTTC. Protein: CASSLAGPSGGAVKTQYF. Full variable domain (outside the CDR3, taken from reference TRBV5-1 and TRBJ2-5): KAGVTQTPRYLIKTRGQQVTLSCSPISGHRSVSWYQQTPGQGLQFLFEYFSETQRNKGNFPGRFSGRQFSNSRSEMNVSTLELGDSALYLCASSLAGPSGGAVKTQYFGPGTRLLVL.

This chain links TRBV12-5 with TRBJ1-5; no firm D call. This CDR3 is built from 16 residues. V was cut by 0 bases and J by 7 bases, with 16 bases left in between. The germline gives CDR1 LGHNT, CDR2 FRNRAP. In DNA form, the CDR3 reads TGTGCTAGTGGTTTGGTACTTGGAGGGAGTACCCAGCCCCAGCATTTT. Its protein product is CASGLVLGGSTQPQHF.

The chain joins TRBV9 to TRBJ2-7, with 10 bases that match TRBD2. The CDR3 runs 15 residues. Germline lookup yields CDR1 SGDLS and CDR2 YYNGEE. V shed 4 bases, J shed 3 bases, and the junction held 7 bases outside the gene matches. CDR3 nucleotide sequence: TGTGCCAGCAGCCCAAGCGGGGGGGCCGACTACGAGCAGTACTTC. It translates to CASSPSGGADYEQYF.

V is TRBV11-3 and J is TRBJ2-1; 8 nucleotides match TRBD2. CDR1 is SGHNT and CDR2 is YENEEA in the germline V gene. V lost 5 bases to trimming and J lost 4 bases; unmatched junction nucleotides: 10. The CDR3 is 16 amino acids. This chain's CDR3 is CASSPRGGGRYNEQFF. DNA for the CDR3: TGTGCCAGCAGCCCCCGGGGCGGGGGGAGATACAATGAGCAGTTCTTC.

The gene calls are TRBV7-2 and TRBJ2-5; D not certain. The CDR3 is made up of 12 amino acids. V was shortened by 5 bases and J by 5 bases, with 9 bases between the two germline ends. Germline assignment: CDR1 SGHTA and CDR2 FQGNSA. CDR3 bases: TGTGCCAGCAGCCCGACAACGGAGACCCAGTACTTC. This translates into CASSPTTETQYF.

In regard to this clone: The junction does not match germline at one end; this may be a read error. The chain is built from TRBV30 and TRBJ2-1, with 15 bases lining up with TRBD2. Germline CDR1 GTSNPN, CDR2 SVGIG (reference sequence). The length of the CDR3 is 12 residues. The CDR3 region is CAWRSGLAGGVF. CDR3 coding DNA: TGTGCCTGGCGCTCGGGACTAGCGGGGGGAGTCTTC.

This chain connects TRBV11-2 to TRBJ2-3, with D unclear. Looked up from germline, CDR1 is SGHAT and CDR2 is FQNNGV. The CDR3 totals 15 residues. V lost 5 bases to trimming and J lost 0 bases, with 12 bases between them. The DNA for the CDR3 is TGTGCCAGCAGCCCCGATGGAGCTAGCACAGATACGCAGTATTTT. Translating gives CASSPDGASTDTQYF.

V gene TRBV27 combines with J gene TRBJ2-4; weak D call: TRBD2 (5 bases). The CDR3 covers 17 residues. Looked up from germline, CDR1 is MNHEY and CDR2 is SMNVEV (reference sequence). V lost 5 bases and J 1 base, leaving 18 bases between the germline ends. CDR3 sequence (DNA): TGTGCCAGCAGTCCGGACGGTTGGACTGTGGCCAAAAACATTCAGTACTTC. This gives the protein CASSPDGWTVAKNIQYF.

This chain joins TRBV9 and TRBJ2-7; 10 positions match TRBD1. Germline-derived CDR1 and CDR2 are SGDLS and YYNGEE. J lost 3 bases, V lost 4 bases, and 10 bases had no gene match. This CDR3 is built from 16 residues. This CDR3 reads CASSPTARTGGYEQYF. In DNA, the CDR3 is TGTGCCAGCAGCCCCACAGCCCGGACAGGGGGCTACGAGCAGTACTTC.

This chain joins TRBV5-1 and TRBJ1-1; D gene unclear. V lost 1 base to trimming and J lost 4 bases, with 14 bases between them. The CDR3 sequence is 15 residues long. From germline, CDR1 is SGHRS and CDR2 YFSETQ. The CDR3 protein is CASSLSGPGGTEAFF. CDR3 nucleotide sequence: TGCGCCAGCAGCTTGTCGGGTCCGGGTGGCACTGAAGCTTTCTTT.

This clone was detected only a few times. V is TRBV3-1 (or the pseudogene TRBV3-2) and J is TRBJ1-5, with 7 bases fitting TRBD1. There are 14 residues in the CDR3. V was clipped by 3 bases and J by 8 bases; unmatched bases: 7. Germline values: CDR1 LGHDT, CDR2 YNNKEL (reference sequence). In DNA, the CDR3 is TGTGCCAGCAGCCATGGAGGGGGCGGGAAGCCCCAGCATTTT. Protein product: CASSHGGGGKPQHF.

This clone was seen a few times. This chain uses TRBV7-6 with TRBJ1-1; 7 nucleotides agree with TRBD1. J was trimmed by 3 bases and V by 2 bases; bases with no gene match: 6. CDR1 SGHVS and CDR2 FNYEAQ come from the germline V gene. The CDR3 contains 15 residues. CDR3 sequence (DNA): TGTGCCAGCAGCTTATATTGGCAGGGGGACACTGAAGCTTTCTTT. Its translation is CASSLYWQGDTEAFF.

The CDR3 spells CAWNGEVSTDTQYF. Here the CDR3 DNA reads TGTGCCTGGAACGGGGAGGTCAGCACAGATACGCAGTATTTT. This sequence joins TRBV30 and TRBJ2-3; D possibly corresponds to TRBD2 (6 bases). The CDR3 contains 14 residues. Trimming pared 4 bases from V and 0 bases from J, leaving 11 bases between. Looked up from germline, CDR1 is GTSNPN and CDR2 is SVGIG (reference sequence).

This sequence joins TRBV5-1 and TRBJ2-4; tentatively, D is TRBD1 (7 bases). Trimming cost V 2 bases and J 4 bases, with 10 bases left between them. The CDR3 has 14 amino acids. The germline CDR1 and CDR2 sequences are SGHRS and YFSETQ. CDR3 bases: TGCGCCAGCAGCTTTCAGGGGGGAAAAAACATTCAGTACTTC. It specifies CASSFQGGKNIQYF.

CDR3 bases: TGTGCCAGCAGCAAGACAGGGGGCTGGTCTAGTGAGCAGTTCTTC. Amino acid sequence: CASSKTGGWSSEQFF. The rearrangement uses TRBV11-2 and TRBJ2-1; 10 bases align to TRBD1. The CDR3 loop spans 15 amino acids. CDR1 is SGHAT and CDR2 is FQNNGV in the germline V gene. V lost 5 bases and J lost 9; bases outside the gene matches: 10.

In DNA, the CDR3 is TGCGCCAGCAGACTAGCGGGGGGGCCCTTAATAGATACGCAGTATTTT. Protein product: CASRLAGGPLIDTQYF. This chain links TRBV5-1 with TRBJ2-3; the match to TRBD2 covers 13 bases. Trimming cost V 5 bases and J 5 bases; bases outside gene matches: 8. Germline assignment: CDR1 SGHRS and CDR2 YFSETQ. CDR3 length: 16 amino acids.

This sequence joins TRBV30 and TRBJ1-1; no definite D call. The CDR3 totals 13 residues. The germline V gene has CDR1 GTSNPN and CDR2 SVGIG (reference sequence). The V gene lost 3 bases and the J gene lost 3 bases, with 11 bases spanning the gap. The CDR3 spells CAWRIRGDTEAFF. Here the CDR3 DNA reads TGTGCCTGGAGAATACGGGGTGACACTGAAGCTTTCTTT.

V is TRBV5-4 and J is TRBJ2-5; 14 bases line up with TRBD2. V dropped 3 bases and J dropped 3; count of bases not matched to a gene: 1. The CDR3 spans 15 residues. CDR1 SGHNT and CDR2 YYREEE come from the germline V gene (reference sequence). The CDR3 sequence: CASSSGLAGEETQYF. Written as DNA, the CDR3 is TGTGCCAGCAGCTCGGGACTAGCGGGGGAAGAGACCCAGTACTTC.

This chain joins TRBV18 and TRBJ2-7; D gene ambiguous. The CDR3 consists of 12 residues. The germline V and J ends were trimmed by 5 bases and 2 bases, with 7 bases remaining between them. Germline CDR1 is KGHSH and CDR2 is LQKENI. DNA for the CDR3: TGTGCCAGCTCAGTTAATGCCTACGAGCAGTACTTC. This encodes CASSVNAYEQYF.

In this sample, this clone turned up many times. CDR3 sequence reads: CASRPGQGSFLSYTF. The CDR3, as DNA: TGTGCCAGCAGACCCGGACAGGGTAGCTTTCTGAGCTACACCTTC. The chain has TRBV5-4 and TRBJ1-2; 8 positions match TRBD1. This CDR3 has 15 amino acids. In germline, CDR1 is SGHNT, CDR2 YYREEE (reference sequence). V lost 5 bases and J lost 9; bases outside the gene matches: 15.